This passage covers 10 T cell receptor beta chains from one sample sequenced in a study of T cell changes during pregnancy in multiple sclerosis. Only in-frame clones appear in the TCRdb table, and some are missing; sequencing was by immunoSEQ multiplex PCR. The repertoire holds roughly 110,000 clones, with about 93% as singletons. This sample comprised peripheral blood, obtained in the third trimester of pregnancy. These receptors were taken from a female donor with multiple sclerosis, enrolled in a pregnancy study.

This chain links TRBV19 with TRBJ2-1; D gene ambiguous. V gave up 7 bases and J gave up 9 bases, with 10 bases separating them. Per the germline V gene, CDR1 is LNHDA and CDR2 is SQIVND (reference sequence). The length of the CDR3 is 11 residues. CDR3 loop: CASTSLGEQFF. The CDR3 DNA is TGTGCCAGTACTAGTTTGGGTGAGCAGTTCTTC.

The chain couples TRBV29-1 to TRBJ2-7; TRBD2 agrees at 11 bases. The CDR3 runs to 13 residues. Germline V gene lookup returns CDR1 SQVTM and CDR2 ANQGSEA. Trimming took 2 bases from V and 6 from J; bases not matched to a gene: 3. In nucleotides, the CDR3 is TGCAGCGTTGAACGCCTAGCGGGAGGCGAGCAGTACTTC. Residues: CSVERLAGGEQYF.

The chain has TRBV18 and TRBJ2-1; 10 bases match TRBD2. V lost 3 bases, J lost 4 bases, and 3 bases stayed unmatched. This CDR3 is 15 amino acids long. CDR1 and CDR2 (germline): KGHSH, LQKENI. CDR3 loop: CASSPPSGGYNEQFF. CDR3 in DNA: TGTGCCAGCTCACCGCCTAGCGGGGGATACAATGAGCAGTTCTTC.

This rearrangement joins TRBV29-1 to TRBJ2-1; 7 bases are shared with TRBD1. V trimming: 4 bases; J trimming: 3 bases; junction bases outside the gene matches: 0. The germline V gene has CDR1 SQVTM and CDR2 ANQGSEA. This CDR3 has 12 amino acids. The CDR3 DNA follows: TGCAGCGTTGGGGACAGCTACAATGAGCAGTTCTTC. Protein: CSVGDSYNEQFF.

CDR3 loop: CASSSLGQPDSYEQYF. CDR3 DNA: TGCGCCAGCAGCTCCCTTGGACAGCCTGACTCCTACGAGCAGTACTTC. J is TRBJ2-7 and V is TRBV5-1, with TRBD1 as a possible D gene (6 bases). CDR1 and CDR2 (germline): SGHRS, YFSETQ. The V end lost 3 bases, the J end lost 0 bases, and 16 bases lay between the germline ends. CDR3 length: 16 residues. Supplemented by reference TRBV5-1 and TRBJ2-7, the full variable domain reads KAGVTQTPRYLIKTRGQQVTLSCSPISGHRSVSWYQQTPGQGLQFLFEYFSETQRNKGNFPGRFSGRQFSNSRSEMNVSTLELGDSALYLCASSSLGQPDSYEQYFGPGTRLTVT.

The J gene is TRBJ1-2, the V gene TRBV6-5, with 8 nucleotides matching TRBD1. The CDR3 loop spans 16 amino acids. After removal of 4 bases from V and 2 bases from J, the junction contained 9 bases not matched to a gene. Germline lookup yields CDR1 MNHEY and CDR2 SVGAGI. CDR3 sequence (DNA): TGTGCCAGCAGTTCTCCGGCGGGACAGGAAAACTATGGCTACACCTTC. This sequence encodes CASSSPAGQENYGYTF.

The chain uses TRBV5-6 and TRBJ1-2; 7 positions match TRBD1. This CDR3 region has 14 residues. The V and J ends lost 0 bases and 1 base, in that order; junction bases with no gene match: 0. Germline lookup yields CDR1 SGHDT and CDR2 YYEEEE. CDR3: CASSLGQGNYGYTF. The CDR3 DNA reads as TGTGCCAGCAGCTTGGGACAGGGTAACTATGGCTACACCTTC. The variable domain in full, with the rest retrieved from reference TRBV5-6 and TRBJ1-2, is DAGVTQSPTHLIKTRGQQVTLRCSPKSGHDTVSWYQQALGQGPQFIFQYYEEEERQRGNFPDRFSGHQFPNYSSELNVNALLLGDSALYLCASSLGQGNYGYTFGSGTRLTVV.

The chain employs TRBV10-3 and TRBJ1-1; 9 bases map to TRBD1. The ends lost 7 bases at V and 6 bases at J; junction bases unmatched: 6. CDR1 ENHRY and CDR2 SYGVKD come from the germline V gene. CDR3 length equals 13 residues. CDR3 amino acids: CAITPGQGAEAFF. CDR3 DNA sequence: TGTGCCATCACTCCGGGACAGGGAGCTGAAGCTTTCTTT.

The chain combines TRBV7-2 with TRBJ1-1; no clear D gene. The V gene's germline CDR1 is SGHTA and CDR2 FQGNSA. The ends were cut back, 2 bases at V and 0 bases at J, with 16 bases in the middle. This CDR3 spans 17 amino acids. The CDR3 protein is CASSLLGGVRVNTEAFF. In DNA, the CDR3 is TGTGCCAGCAGCTTATTGGGAGGAGTACGGGTGAACACTGAAGCTTTCTTT.

The chain uses TRBV4-1 and TRBJ2-7, with 9 bases aligning to TRBD1. With V trimmed by 4 bases and J by 0 bases, 13 bases remained unmatched. The germline gives CDR1 MGHRA, CDR2 YSYEKL. The CDR3 has 18 amino acids. The CDR3 region is CASSPPGQGSIRSYEQYF. Written as DNA, the CDR3 is TGCGCCAGCAGCCCCCCGGGACAGGGCTCCATCCGCTCCTACGAGCAGTACTTC.